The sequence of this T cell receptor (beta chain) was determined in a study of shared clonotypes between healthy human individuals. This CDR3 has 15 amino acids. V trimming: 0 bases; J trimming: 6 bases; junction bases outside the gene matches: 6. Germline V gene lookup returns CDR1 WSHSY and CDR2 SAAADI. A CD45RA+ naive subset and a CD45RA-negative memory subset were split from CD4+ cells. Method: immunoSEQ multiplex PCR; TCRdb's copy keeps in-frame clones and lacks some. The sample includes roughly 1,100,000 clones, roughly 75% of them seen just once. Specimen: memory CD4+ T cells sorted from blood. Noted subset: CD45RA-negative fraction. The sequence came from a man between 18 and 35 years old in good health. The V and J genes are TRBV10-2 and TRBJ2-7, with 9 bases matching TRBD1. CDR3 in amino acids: CASSESWDRVSEQYF. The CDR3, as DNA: TGCGCCAGCAGTGAGTCGTGGGACAGGGTATCCGAGCAGTACTTC.